This is a list of T cell receptor beta chains from one sample in a study of T-cell memory formation after mild COVID-19. TCRdb ran MiXCR on the 5' RACE reads and lists one entry per CDR3 protein. The table includes under 350,000 distinct CDR3 sequences, 16% detected once. Sequencing was performed on PBMCs or a T cell subset sorted from them (not recorded which). The source of these receptors is a man aged 18 to 35 who had mild COVID-19 (a few samples of this study predate the infection). Cell type and time point are not known. Both conserved end residues are part of each CDR3. The D gene is left open where the match is weak. The listing skips clone size in some rows; elsewhere it reads once, few, many or a size class.

size: NA
V: TRBV9
D: TRBD2
J: TRBJ2-1
DNA: TGTGCCAGCAGCGCGAGCGGGGGGATAGGATCCTACAATGAGCAGTTCTTC
CDR3: CASSASGGIGSYNEQFF

size: NA
V: TRBV10-3
D: NA
J: TRBJ2-1
DNA: TGTGCCATCAGTGACCCCCTAGCTAGCTCCTACAATGAGCAGTTCTTC
CDR3: CAISDPLASSYNEQFF

size: NA
V: TRBV12-3/TRBV12-4
D: TRBD2
J: TRBJ2-1
DNA: TGTGCCAGCAGTGCCGGACTAGCGGGGGGCTCGGAGTTCTTC
CDR3: CASSAGLAGGSEFF

size: few
V: TRBV10-3
D: TRBD1
J: TRBJ2-5
DNA: TGTGCCACCAACCAGGGGGCTGAAGAGACCCAGTACTTC
CDR3: CATNQGAEETQYF

size: few
V: TRBV7-9
D: NA
J: TRBJ2-5
DNA: TGTGCCAGCAGCCCCCCTCGGGAAGAGACCCAGTACTTC
CDR3: CASSPPREETQYF

size: few
V: TRBV9
D: NA
J: TRBJ2-1
DNA: TGTGCCAGCAGCGTAGGGGCGGGGACGGAATACAATGAGCAGTTCTTC
CDR3: CASSVGAGTEYNEQFF

size: NA
V: TRBV4-1
D: NA
J: TRBJ2-1
DNA: TGCGCCAGCAGCCAAGGGGTGGAAATGCTGGGCAATGAGCAGTTCTTC
CDR3: CASSQGVEMLGNEQFF

size: NA
V: TRBV6-6
D: NA
J: TRBJ1-2
DNA: TGTGCCAGCAGTTACTCGACGGTTCACGACACCTTC
CDR3: CASSYSTVHDTF

size: NA
V: TRBV20-1
D: TRBD1
J: TRBJ1-6
DNA: TGCAGTGCGGAGAGACAGGGGTCACCCCTCCACTTT
CDR3: CSAERQGSPLHF

size: many
V: TRBV20-1
D: NA
J: TRBJ1-3
DNA: TGCAGTGCCAGAGGGGACACTGACTCTGGAAACACCATATATTTT
CDR3: CSARGDTDSGNTIYF

size: few
V: TRBV5-1
D: NA
J: TRBJ2-5
DNA: TGCGCCAGCAGCGAGGGACCCCAAGAGACCCAGTACTTC
CDR3: CASSEGPQETQYF

size: NA
V: TRBV9
D: NA
J: TRBJ2-7
DNA: TGTGCCAGCAGCCCAGGATGGGGGCACTACGAGCAGTACTTC
CDR3: CASSPGWGHYEQYF

size: NA
V: TRBV7-6
D: NA
J: TRBJ2-5
DNA: TGTGCCAGCAGCTTGACAGAATACCTCCAAGAGACCCAGTACTTC
CDR3: CASSLTEYLQETQYF

size: many
V: TRBV20-1
D: NA
J: TRBJ1-2
DNA: TGCAGTGCTACCCAGAACTATGGCTACACCTTC
CDR3: CSATQNYGYTF

size: NA
V: TRBV25-1
D: NA
J: TRBJ2-6
DNA: TGTGCCAGCGGGGCCGGGGCCAACGTCCTGACTTTC
CDR3: CASGAGANVLTF

size: NA
V: TRBV7-6
D: NA
J: TRBJ1-2
DNA: TGTGCCAGCAGCTTAGGGTCGGGGGACTATGGCTACACCTTC
CDR3: CASSLGSGDYGYTF

size: many
V: TRBV7-9
D: NA
J: TRBJ2-1
DNA: TGCGCCAGCAGCTTACAGGGATACAATGAGCAGTTCTTC
CDR3: CASSLQGYNEQFF

size: NA
V: TRBV6-1
D: TRBD1
J: TRBJ1-2
DNA: TGTGCCAGCATCAGACAGGGGAGTGGCTACACCTTC
CDR3: CASIRQGSGYTF

size: NA
V: TRBV6-2/TRBV6-3
D: NA
J: TRBJ1-1
DNA: TGTGCCAGCAGTCCGGGACGGGTCGCTGAAGCTTTCTTT
CDR3: CASSPGRVAEAFF

size: NA
V: TRBV20-1
D: NA
J: TRBJ2-7
DNA: TGCAGTGCTAGAGTCCCTAGTTCCTACGAGCAGTACTTC
CDR3: CSARVPSSYEQYF

size: NA
V: TRBV12-3/TRBV12-4
D: NA
J: TRBJ2-3
DNA: TGTGCCAGCAGTTTAGGTGGGGGGGCCGTGGATACGCAGTATTTT
CDR3: CASSLGGGAVDTQYF

size: few
V: TRBV7-3
D: TRBD2
J: TRBJ2-7
DNA: TGTGCCAGCAGCCCGGGACTAGCGGGGGGCTACGAGCAGTACTTC
CDR3: CASSPGLAGGYEQYF

size: few
V: TRBV28
D: TRBD1
J: TRBJ2-3
DNA: TGTGCCAGCAGTTTAGGGACAGGGCCCACAGATACGCAGTATTTT
CDR3: CASSLGTGPTDTQYF

size: many
V: TRBV20-1
D: TRBD1
J: TRBJ1-2
DNA: TGCAGTGCTAGAGATGGGGACAGGGGAAACTATGGCTACACCTTC
CDR3: CSARDGDRGNYGYTF

size: few
V: TRBV20-1
D: TRBD1
J: TRBJ2-3
DNA: TGCAGTGCTGGAGGACAGGCCGAGTTCACAGATACGCAGTATTTT
CDR3: CSAGGQAEFTDTQYF

size: few
V: TRBV29-1
D: NA
J: TRBJ1-2
DNA: TGCAGCGTTTTTCCCGACAGTAACTATGGCTACACCTTC
CDR3: CSVFPDSNYGYTF

size: few
V: TRBV19
D: NA
J: TRBJ2-5
DNA: TGTGCCAGTAATAGGGGAGGACGAGAGACCCAGTACTTC
CDR3: CASNRGGRETQYF

size: NA
V: TRBV6-5
D: NA
J: TRBJ1-2
DNA: TGTGCCAGCAGTTACTCGGCCTCCTATGGCTACACCTTC
CDR3: CASSYSASYGYTF

size: once
V: TRBV5-1
D: TRBD1
J: TRBJ1-2
DNA: TGCGCCAGCAGCACCGAGACAGGGTTGGGCTCTGGCTACACCTTC
CDR3: CASSTETGLGSGYTF

size: NA
V: TRBV7-2
D: TRBD1
J: TRBJ2-1
DNA: TGTGCCAGCAGCCAGACAGGGGGCGAGTTCTTC
CDR3: CASSQTGGEFF

size: NA
V: TRBV30
D: NA
J: TRBJ2-4
DNA: TGTGCCTGGAGTGTGAGTTACATTCAGTACTTC
CDR3: CAWSVSYIQYF

size: many
V: TRBV7-2
D: NA
J: TRBJ2-3
DNA: TGTGCCAGCAGCTTATTTGGTAGCAGCACAGATACGCAGTATTTT
CDR3: CASSLFGSSTDTQYF

size: many
V: TRBV7-9
D: TRBD2
J: TRBJ2-5
DNA: TGTGCCAGCAGCTTGAGCGGGGGGATCCAAGAGACCCAGTACTTC
CDR3: CASSLSGGIQETQYF

size: NA
V: TRBV4-3
D: TRBD1
J: TRBJ2-7
DNA: TGCGCCAGCAGCCAAGCGAGGGGGCCTAACTACTACGAGCAGTACTTC
CDR3: CASSQARGPNYYEQYF

size: few
V: TRBV20-1
D: NA
J: TRBJ1-2
DNA: TGCAGTGCGAGAACCAGTGGGAACTATGGCTACACCTTC
CDR3: CSARTSGNYGYTF

size: few
V: TRBV6-5
D: NA
J: TRBJ2-6
DNA: TGTGCCAGCAGTTATGTCTCTGGGGCCAACGTCCTGACTTTC
CDR3: CASSYVSGANVLTF

size: NA
V: TRBV7-9
D: NA
J: TRBJ1-1
DNA: TGTGCCAGCAGCTTAGCAGGCAGGGAGAACACTGAAGCTTTCTTT
CDR3: CASSLAGRENTEAFF

size: NA
V: TRBV12-3/TRBV12-4
D: NA
J: TRBJ2-4
DNA: TGTGCCAGCAGTTTAGGGGGTCCCAGACGGTACTTC
CDR3: CASSLGGPRRYF